This T cell receptor beta chain was recovered during a study of a mutant IDH1 vaccine in newly diagnosed glioma (dated by TCRdb to the early 2020s). About the investigation overall: Of the roughly 30 treated patients, about 62% were male and approximately 40% were female, and the mean age was approximately 40 years. Before enrollment, patients had received standard therapy of radiotherapy alone, temozolomide alone, or radiochemotherapy with temozolomide; most received the combination. For exploratory analyses, longitudinal TCRB deep sequencing was carried out in about two dozen treated patients wherever samples were available. Peripheral blood was collected at six visits: V03 (baseline), V05, V07, V10, V12 and V13.

From its cysteine to its phenylalanine, the CDR3 spans 17 amino acids. The DNA shown is the 51-base CDR3, in frame from base 1. Here V drops 4 bases and J drops 8 bases, and the junction holds 12 bases not matched to any gene. CDR1 and CDR2, per the germline V gene, are SGHDT and YYEEEE. Findings and caveats that apply to the study as a whole: Availability determined which PBMC samples were chosen for TCRB deep sequencing. Vaccine-induced immune responses across multiple MHC alleles were detected in 80% to 95% of patients. According to the authors, sample limitations meant that analyses of patient blood samples could not be reproduced. Changes in the top peripheral T cell clonotypes picked up by TCRB sequencing did not appear to be linked to pseudoprogression.

In light of the paper, this sample's time point label describes: baseline, week 1 (first vaccination visit). The treatment or condition label here, explained by the study, means: pre-vaccination baseline after standard-of-care therapy. All donors had newly diagnosed IDH1-mutant astrocytomas of WHO grade 3 or 4 that showed loss of nuclear ATRX. The samples were drawn from NOA16, a multicentre, single-arm, open-label phase I trial in Germany that tested a mutant IDH1 peptide vaccine in humans for the first time. Blood drawn at visit V03 was used as the baseline sample for immunogenicity testing. Genomic DNA for TCRB sequencing was extracted from EDTA blood using the DNeasy Blood and Tissue Kit. Libraries were prepared through the immunoSEQ multiplex PCR assay. Rearranged TCR beta chain sequences were amplified with the hsTCRB Kit following the manufacturer's protocol. Sequencing of TCRB libraries was carried out on an Illumina MiSeq. For the original study's pipeline: The kit vendor's proprietary platform handled demultiplexing, trimming and gene mapping. TCRdb took this table from immuneACCESS and kept in-frame rearrangements with V and J called. Such tables lack part of the clones; where checked against another copy, unresolved V genes explain under half of the gap, and the rest is unexplained. V and J calls and clone size are as listed in that table; D and trimming were resolved from the DNA. The sample yields more than 80,000 clones; roughly four fifths were counted once. 7% to 8% of the sample rests with the top ten.

Notes on this clone: Its antigen remains undetermined. No clone much larger than this one lies a single base away; base qualities are absent.

This clonotype originated in a woman aged 50 to 60 with glioma. This chain joins TRBV5-6 to TRBJ2-2, with 12 junctional bases fitting TRBD2. Sequencing was performed on PBMCs, taken from a glioma patient treated with radiotherapy, temozolomide or both. The CDR3 region reads CASSTGTGLAGRGELFF. The nucleotide sequence is given as TGTGCCAGCAGCACCGGGACCGGACTAGCGGGACGTGGGGAGCTGTTTTTT.